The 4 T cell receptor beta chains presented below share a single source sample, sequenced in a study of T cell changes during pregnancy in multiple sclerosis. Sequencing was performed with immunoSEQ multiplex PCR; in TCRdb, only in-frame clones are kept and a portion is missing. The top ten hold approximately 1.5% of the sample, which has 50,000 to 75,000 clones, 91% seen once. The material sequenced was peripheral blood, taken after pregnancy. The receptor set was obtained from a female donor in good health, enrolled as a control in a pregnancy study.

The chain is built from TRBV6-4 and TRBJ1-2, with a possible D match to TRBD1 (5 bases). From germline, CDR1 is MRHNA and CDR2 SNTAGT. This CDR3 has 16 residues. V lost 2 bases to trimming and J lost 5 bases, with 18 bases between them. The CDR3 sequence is CASSDVAGVIPYGYTF. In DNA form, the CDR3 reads TGTGCCAGCAGTGACGTAGCGGGGGTCATTCCATATGGCTACACCTTC.

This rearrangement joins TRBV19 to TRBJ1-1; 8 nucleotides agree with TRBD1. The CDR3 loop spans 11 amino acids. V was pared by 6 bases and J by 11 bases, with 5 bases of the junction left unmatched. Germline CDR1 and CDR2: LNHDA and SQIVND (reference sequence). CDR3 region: CASRLTGVAFF. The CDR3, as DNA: TGTGCCAGTAGGCTGACAGGGGTCGCTTTCTTT.

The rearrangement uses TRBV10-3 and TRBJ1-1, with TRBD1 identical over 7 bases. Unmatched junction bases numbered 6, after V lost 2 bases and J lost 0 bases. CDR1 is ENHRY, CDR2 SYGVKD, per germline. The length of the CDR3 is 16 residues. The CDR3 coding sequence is TGTGCCATCAGTGAGGACAGGGCGGGGATGAACACTGAAGCTTTCTTT. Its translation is CAISEDRAGMNTEAFF.

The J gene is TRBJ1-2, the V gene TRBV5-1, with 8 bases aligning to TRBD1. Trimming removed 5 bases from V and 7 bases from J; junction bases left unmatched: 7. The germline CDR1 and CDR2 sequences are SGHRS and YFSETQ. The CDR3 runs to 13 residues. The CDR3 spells CASRAGGGVGYTF. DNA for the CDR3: TGCGCCAGCAGAGCAGGGGGCGGTGTTGGCTACACCTTC.